Shown below are 26 T cell receptor beta chains from a single sample sequenced in a study of shared clonotypes between healthy human individuals. Assay used: immunoSEQ multiplex PCR; TCRdb lists only in-frame clones, some missing. Here the sample spans around 330,000 clones, approximately 74% being singletons. The sequencing sample was made of memory CD4+ T cells sorted from blood. Regarding subset: CD45RA-negative fraction. The receptors stem from a man younger than 40 in good health.

The V gene is TRBV7-9, the J gene TRBJ2-3; TRBD2 aligns across 8 bases. Germline V gene sequence: CDR1 SEHNR, CDR2 FQNEAQ (reference sequence). Trimming took 3 bases from V and 6 from J; bases not matched to a gene: 11. This CDR3 comprises 16 residues. CDR3 residues: CASSLGLVKYRDTQYF. The CDR3 DNA is TGTGCCAGCAGCTTGGGACTAGTGAAATACCGGGATACGCAGTATTTT.

The chain has TRBV6-5 and TRBJ1-2; 8 bases map to TRBD1. Germline V gene sequence: CDR1 MNHEY, CDR2 SVGAGI. Losses at the gene ends were 1 base for V and 4 bases for J; bases not matched to a gene: 5. There are 15 residues in the CDR3. The CDR3 nucleotides are TGTGCCAGCAGTTACTATGCCGGGACAGGCTATGGCTACACCTTC. It yields the protein CASSYYAGTGYGYTF.

Comments on this clone: One junction end does not reproduce the germline sequence, and a read error may be involved. The V call is TRBV7-7, the J call TRBJ2-2; no reliable D call. CDR3 size: 14 residues. Germline loops: CDR1 SSHAT, CDR2 FNYEAQ (reference sequence). The CDR3: CASSFGQNTGELFF. The CDR3 DNA reads TGTGCTAGCAGCTTCGGTCAGAACACCGGGGAGCTGTTTTTT. The full variable domain, rest sourced from reference TRBV7-7 and TRBJ2-2, is GAGVSQSPRYKVTKRGQDVTLRCDPISSHATLYWYQQALGQGPEFLTYFNYEAQPDKSGLPSDRFSAERPEGSISTLTIQRTEQRDSAMYRCASSFGQNTGELFFGEGSRLTVL.

This chain uses TRBV7-9 with TRBJ2-2; D is undetermined. V was clipped by 3 bases and J by 3 bases, with 8 bases between them. The CDR3 is 14 residues long. The germline V gene has CDR1 SEHNR and CDR2 FQNEAQ (reference sequence). The CDR3 sequence: CASSFLGYTGELFF. For the CDR3, the DNA is TGTGCCAGCAGCTTCCTAGGGTACACCGGGGAGCTGTTTTTT.

This clone was picked up a small number of times. The chain carries TRBV11-2 and TRBJ2-2; 7 bases align to TRBD2. This CDR3 region has 16 residues. V dropped 2 bases and J dropped 6; count of bases not matched to a gene: 9. From germline, CDR1 is SGHAT and CDR2 FQNNGV. CDR3 residues: CASSLFRGSMPGELFF. In DNA form, the CDR3 reads TGTGCCAGCAGCTTATTTCGCGGGAGTATGCCCGGGGAGCTGTTTTTT.

This clone was recorded a few times. The J gene is TRBJ2-5, the V gene TRBV5-1; weak D call: TRBD2 (6 bases). The V gene lost 4 bases and the J gene lost 2 bases, with 15 bases spanning the gap. Per germline, CDR1 SGHRS and CDR2 YFSETQ. The CDR3 totals 15 residues. The CDR3 is CASSPGGAGQETQYF. The DNA of the CDR3 is TGCGCCAGCAGCCCCGGAGGGGCGGGACAAGAGACCCAGTACTTC.

This clone was observed a single time. The chain combines TRBV28 with TRBJ1-2; D uncertain. V lost 5 bases, J lost 5 bases, and 15 bases lay in between. CDR1 MDHEN and CDR2 SYDVKM come from the germline V gene. This CDR3 has 14 amino acids. The CDR3 spells CASSPGGLGYGYTF. The DNA for the CDR3 is TGTGCCAGCAGTCCCGGCGGGTTAGGATATGGCTACACCTTC.

The count of this clone is one. This sequence joins TRBV4-1 and TRBJ2-5, with D perhaps assigned TRBD1 or TRBD2 (5 bases each). There are 13 residues in the CDR3. V was trimmed by 3 bases and J by 5 bases, leaving 10 bases between them. Germline CDR1 MGHRA, CDR2 YSYEKL. CDR3 region: CASSQGPTETQYF. The DNA of the CDR3 is TGCGCCAGCAGCCAGGGACCGACGGAGACCCAGTACTTC.

This clone was recorded a few times. This chain connects TRBV6-6 to TRBJ1-1; no firm D call. Trimming took off 10 bases at V and 3 bases at J, with 21 bases between the two ends. Germline assignment: CDR1 MNHNY and CDR2 SVGAGI (reference sequence). The CDR3 covers 15 residues. In nucleotides, the CDR3 is TGTGCCACGCTAACACAAGGGTTCGGGGACACTGAAGCTTTCTTT. This sequence encodes CATLTQGFGDTEAFF.

Many counts were recorded for this clone. The chain uses TRBV11-3 and TRBJ2-1; 8 bases align to TRBD2. V dropped 1 base and J dropped 9; count of bases not matched to a gene: 5. The length of the CDR3 is 14 residues. Germline values: CDR1 SGHNT, CDR2 YENEEA. The CDR3 DNA reads TGTGCCAGCAGCTTAGTTTCTGCGGGAGGTGAGCAGTTCTTC. Translation: CASSLVSAGGEQFF.

The CDR3 spells CASSFWQASYEQYF. Here the CDR3 DNA reads TGTGCCAGCAGTTTCTGGCAGGCCTCCTACGAGCAGTACTTC. The chain employs TRBV28 and TRBJ2-7; no clear D gene. The CDR3 totals 14 residues. V lost 3 bases and J 0 bases, leaving 9 bases between the germline ends. CDR1 MDHEN and CDR2 SYDVKM come from the germline V gene.

The CDR3 bases are TGTGCCAGTAAACGAGTGGCGGACAGGGCTGTCGAGCAGTACTTC. Translated: CASKRVADRAVEQYF. The chain recombines TRBV19 with TRBJ2-7, with 8 nucleotides matching TRBD1. The V gene's germline CDR1 is LNHDA and CDR2 SQIVND (reference sequence). The CDR3 runs to 15 residues. V gave up 7 bases and J gave up 6 bases; unmatched junction bases: 14.

This clone was observed many times. The rearrangement joins TRBV7-8 to TRBJ1-1; D may be TRBD1 (6 bases). This CDR3 spans 15 amino acids. Trimming left V 2 bases short and J 3 bases short, with 13 bases between. Germline assignment: CDR1 SGHVS and CDR2 FQNEAQ. CDR3 coding DNA: TGTGCCAGCAGCTTAACTTGGGGGGCAGACACTGAAGCTTTCTTT. Its protein product is CASSLTWGADTEAFF.

This chain uses TRBV11-2 with TRBJ2-3; D possibly corresponds to TRBD1 (5 bases). The CDR3 is made up of 16 amino acids. Germline CDR1 SGHAT, CDR2 FQNNGV. Trimming shortened V by 2 bases and J by 0 bases, and 12 bases separated the two germline ends. The CDR3 reads CASSLSRAASTDTQYF. CDR3 bases: TGTGCCAGCAGCTTAAGCAGGGCCGCTAGCACAGATACGCAGTATTTT.

This clone was seen a few times. The gene calls are TRBV28 and TRBJ2-7; possibly TRBD2 for D (5 bases). CDR1 and CDR2 (germline): MDHEN, SYDVKM. The CDR3 is 12 amino acids. V gave up 6 bases and J gave up 6 bases, with 12 bases separating them. CDR3 loop: CASSSTSGEQYF. CDR3 nucleotide sequence: TGTGCCAGCAGCTCAACTAGTGGCGAGCAGTACTTC.

This clone has more than one count but fewer than ten. V usage is TRBV7-2 and J usage is TRBJ2-3, with a weak D call TRBD1 (6 bases). V shed 5 bases and J shed 2 bases, with 17 bases lying between them. CDR3 length: 16 amino acids. The germline V gene encodes CDR1 SGHTA and CDR2 FQGNSA. CDR3 DNA sequence: TGTGCCAGCAGCGACATACCAACAGGGTACACAGATACGCAGTATTTT. This gives the protein CASSDIPTGYTDTQYF.

On this clone itself: The sample carries other DNA sequences with the same CDR3. The chain is built from TRBV5-6 and TRBJ2-7, with no clear D. The CDR3 is 12 amino acids. Trimming stripped 5 bases from V and 0 bases from J, with 6 bases between. Germline V gene sequence: CDR1 SGHDT, CDR2 YYEEEE. In DNA form, the CDR3 reads TGTGCCAGCAGTTTAACCTCCTACGAGCAGTACTTC. Encoded protein: CASSLTSYEQYF.

This clone was recorded only once. V gene TRBV5-1 combines with J gene TRBJ1-2, with 7 bases fitting TRBD1. The germline V gene encodes CDR1 SGHRS and CDR2 YFSETQ. J gave up 1 base and V 0 bases, and 12 bases lay outside the gene matches. The CDR3 sequence is 18 residues long. The CDR3 sequence is CASSLGGTAGNGNYGYTF. DNA of the CDR3: TGCGCCAGCAGCTTGGGAGGGACAGCGGGTAACGGTAACTATGGCTACACCTTC.

The chain carries TRBV30 and TRBJ2-1, with 10 positions matching TRBD1. Germline CDR1 is GTSNPN and CDR2 is SVGIG (reference sequence). The V and J ends lost 2 bases and 3 bases, in that order; junction bases with no gene match: 1. The CDR3 is 14 amino acids. This CDR3 is CAWSWDRGYNEQFF. In DNA, the CDR3 is TGTGCCTGGAGTTGGGACAGGGGCTACAATGAGCAGTTCTTC.

This clone was detected once. The CDR3 coding sequence is TGCGCCAGCAGTTACAGGGAGGGGAACACCGGGGAGCTGTTTTTT. The encoded protein is CASSYREGNTGELFF. The V call is TRBV10-2, the J call TRBJ2-2; TRBD2 might be the D (7 bases). The CDR3 is made up of 15 amino acids. V lost 5 bases to trimming and J lost 1 base, with 11 bases between them. The V gene's germline CDR1 is WSHSY and CDR2 SAAADI.

The chain joins TRBV5-1 to TRBJ2-7; possibly TRBD1 for D (5 bases). This CDR3 has 13 amino acids. In germline, CDR1 is SGHRS, CDR2 YFSETQ. Between the trimmed V and J ends, which lost 2 bases and 0 bases, there was a span of 6 bases. For the CDR3, the DNA is TGCGCCAGCAGCTTAGGGGTCTCCTACGAGCAGTACTTC. It is translated as CASSLGVSYEQYF.

The V call is TRBV5-1, the J call TRBJ2-1; 7 bases align to TRBD2. The J segment lost 7 bases and the V segment lost 4 bases, leaving 2 bases of the junction unmatched. CDR1 is SGHRS and CDR2 is YFSETQ in the germline V gene. CDR3 length: 12 residues. The DNA of the CDR3 is TGCGCCAGCAGCGTGGGAGGGAATGAGCAGTTCTTC. It is translated as CASSVGGNEQFF.

To note about this clone: An end of the junction differs from the germline gene, which may be a read error. The chain recombines TRBV7-7 with TRBJ2-2; 9 bases are shared with TRBD1. CDR1 is SSHAT and CDR2 is FNYEAQ in the germline V gene (reference sequence). The CDR3 runs to 16 residues. CDR3 region: CASSLGRDRDTGELFF. The CDR3 nucleotides read TGTGCTAGCAGCTTAGGTCGGGACAGGGACACCGGGGAGCTGTTTTTT.

This clone was seen repeatedly, ten times or more. The genes are TRBV10-2 and TRBJ2-7; TRBD2 matches 9 bases. The CDR3 sequence is 13 residues long. CDR1 is WSHSY, CDR2 SAAADI, per germline. V lost 6 bases to trimming and J lost 5 bases; unmatched junction nucleotides: 5. CDR3 sequence: CASRGTSSDEQYF. For the CDR3, the DNA is TGCGCCAGCAGGGGGACTAGCAGCGACGAGCAGTACTTC.

The chain recombines TRBV7-6 with TRBJ1-1; TRBD1 matches 10 bases. V shed 2 bases, J shed 1 base, and the junction held 10 bases outside the gene matches. CDR3 length: 18 residues. Looked up from germline, CDR1 is SGHVS and CDR2 is FNYEAQ. CDR3 nucleotide sequence: TGTGCCAGCAGCTTAAGTTGGGGGGGACAGGGGACGAACACTGAAGCTTTCTTT. It is translated as CASSLSWGGQGTNTEAFF.

The V gene is TRBV6-1, the J gene TRBJ2-1, with 8 bases lining up with TRBD2. V lost 2 bases to trimming and J lost 4 bases; unmatched junction nucleotides: 7. The V gene's germline CDR1 is MNHNS and CDR2 SASEGT. CDR3 length: 16 amino acids. The CDR3 DNA is TGTGCCAGCAGTGAATCCGGGACTAGGACGTACAATGAGCAGTTCTTC. Encoded protein: CASSESGTRTYNEQFF.